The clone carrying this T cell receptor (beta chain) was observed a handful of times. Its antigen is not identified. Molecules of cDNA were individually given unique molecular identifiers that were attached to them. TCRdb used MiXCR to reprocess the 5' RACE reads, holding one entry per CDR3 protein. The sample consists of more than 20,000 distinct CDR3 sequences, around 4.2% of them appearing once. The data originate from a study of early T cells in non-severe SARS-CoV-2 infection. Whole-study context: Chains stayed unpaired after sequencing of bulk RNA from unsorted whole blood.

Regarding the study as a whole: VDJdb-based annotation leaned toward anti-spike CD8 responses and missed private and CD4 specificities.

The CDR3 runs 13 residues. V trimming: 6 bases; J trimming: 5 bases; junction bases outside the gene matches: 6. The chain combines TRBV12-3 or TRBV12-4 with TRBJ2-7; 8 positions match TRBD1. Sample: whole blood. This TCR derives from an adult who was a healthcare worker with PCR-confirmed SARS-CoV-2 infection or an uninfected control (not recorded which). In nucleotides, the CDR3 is TGTGCCAGCAGCCTGGACAGGGAGGACGAGCAGTACTTC. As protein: CASSLDREDEQYF.